Each of the 4 T cell receptor beta chains below was sequenced from the same sample in a study of CD8+CD57+ T cells in acquired aplastic anemia. Genomic DNA provided the template from which TCR beta VDJ and CDR3 profiles were obtained. One entry per CDR3 protein, called by TCRdb with MiXCR from the reads. The top ten clones hold 1% to 1.5% of a sample with under 350,000 distinct CDR3 sequences, about 50% of them seen once. Before being chosen for sequencing, patients had shown CD8+CD57+ cell expansion by flow cytometry. Specimen: sorted CD4+, CD8+, or CD8+CD57+ T cells (not recorded which) from PBMCs. The receptors here all came from a human donor with aplastic anemia.

The chain is built from TRBV15 and TRBJ2-7; 12 bases agree with TRBD1. After removal of 7 bases from V and 6 bases from J, the junction contained 7 bases not matched to a gene. The CDR3 covers 14 residues. CDR1 is LNHNV and CDR2 is YYDKDF in the germline V gene (reference sequence). The CDR3 DNA follows: TGTGCCACCACCCCGGGACAGGGGGCGTCCGAGCAGTACTTC. It yields the protein CATTPGQGASEQYF.

J is TRBJ1-1 and V is TRBV15; D is unresolved. With 3 bases removed from V and 0 bases from J, the gap between germline ends came to 5 bases. Germline values: CDR1 LNHNV, CDR2 YYDKDF (reference sequence). The CDR3 is made up of 13 amino acids. CDR3 protein: CATSSTLNTEAFF. The CDR3 DNA reads as TGTGCCACCAGCAGTACGTTGAACACTGAAGCTTTCTTT.

This clonotype was picked up a small number of times. The chain couples TRBV20-1 to TRBJ2-5; no firm D call. Germline V CDR1 and CDR2: DFQATT, SNEGSKA (reference sequence). Trimming shortened V by 2 bases and J by 5 bases, and 15 bases separated the two germline ends. This CDR3 is built from 14 residues. In DNA form, the CDR3 reads TGCAGTGCTAGACCCGAAGGCCGAGTGGAGACCCAGTACTTC. As protein: CSARPEGRVETQYF.

Note on this clonotype: The missing conserved phenylalanine or tryptophan at the end of this CDR3 makes a read error likely. The V call is TRBV7-9, the J call TRBJ1-6; D is undetermined. Germline V gene lookup returns CDR1 SEHNR and CDR2 FQNEAQ (reference sequence). The CDR3 consists of 14 residues. Between the trimmed V and J ends, which lost 6 bases and 10 bases, there was a span of 16 bases. The CDR3, as DNA: TGTGCCAGCAGTTTACTACATCCCGACTCACCCCTCCACCTT. Its protein is CASSLLHPDSPLHL.